This entry lists 5 T cell receptor beta chains sequenced from one sample in a study of T cells in Graves' hyperthyroidism and ophthalmopathy. There were TCR beta CDR3 regions amplified from RNA transcripts. When the TCR CDR3 underwent first-round RT-PCR, the HTBI primer set was used. TCRdb redid the calling of the multiplex PCR reads with MiXCR, one entry per CDR3 protein. The sample lists some 510,000 distinct CDR3 sequences, around 20% seen once, with about 26% in the top ten. Sequenced: blood. The receptor set was obtained from a man younger than 35 with Graves' hyperthyroidism.

This clonotype was counted ten times or more. The rearrangement joins TRBV7-2 to TRBJ1-1; no definite D call. With 6 bases removed from V and 10 bases from J, the gap between germline ends came to 15 bases. CDR3 length equals 12 residues. Germline assignment: CDR1 SGHTA and CDR2 FQGNSA. This CDR3 reads CASSSYSLGAFF. The CDR3, as DNA: TGTGCCAGCAGTTCTTACAGCTTAGGAGCTTTCTTT.

This rearrangement joins TRBV4-2 to TRBJ2-7; 9 positions match TRBD1. Germline CDR1 reads LGHNA; CDR2 reads YNFKEQ. Trimming took 4 bases from V and 7 from J; bases not matched to a gene: 14. This CDR3 is 16 amino acids long. The CDR3 sequence is CASSLGEGQGSGEQYF. CDR3 bases: TGTGCCAGCAGCCTGGGGGAGGGACAGGGATCGGGGGAGCAGTACTTC.

In this sample, this clonotype turned up many times. The chain is built from TRBV7-2 and TRBJ2-2; a possible D gene is TRBD2 (5 bases). V shed 0 bases and J shed 4 bases, with 9 bases lying between them. The germline V gene encodes CDR1 SGHTA and CDR2 FQGNSA. The CDR3 is 15 residues long. The CDR3 coding sequence is TGTGCCAGCAGCTTAGCCCTAGGAGGCACCGGGGAGCTGTTTTTT. Encoded protein: CASSLALGGTGELFF.

This clonotype was recorded only once. CDR3 in amino acids: CASSSYRVKGAYEQYF. CDR3 in DNA: TGTGCCAGCAGCTCCTACAGGGTAAAGGGGGCCTACGAGCAGTACTTC. The chain is built from TRBV11-2 and TRBJ2-7, with D possibly matching TRBD1 (6 bases). The CDR3 spans 16 residues. The germline V gene has CDR1 SGHAT and CDR2 FQNNGV. Deletions cut 4 bases from V and 2 bases from J, with 18 bases between.

This clonotype was counted many times. This chain links TRBV19 with TRBJ1-5; D call uncertain. CDR1 and CDR2 from the germline V gene are LNHDA and SQIVND (reference sequence). The CDR3 length is 15 residues. V dropped 2 bases and J dropped 0 bases, with 8 bases sitting between them. The CDR3 DNA reads TGTGCCAGTAGTATATGGGGATATAGCAATCAGCCCCAGCATTTT. It codes for CASSIWGYSNQPQHF. Complete variable domain (other parts from reference TRBV19 and TRBJ1-5): DGGITQSPKYLFRKEGQNVTLSCEQNLNHDAMYWYRQDPGQGLRLIYYSQIVNDFQKGDIAEGYSVSREKKESFPLTVTSAQKNPTAFYLCASSIWGYSNQPQHFGDGTRLSIL.